This entry describes one TCR beta chain. The entry originates in a study of control samples from healthy donors and cancer patients. The germline V gene encodes CDR1 SEHNR and CDR2 FQNEAQ (reference sequence). The CDR3 length is 12 residues. The V and J ends lost 5 bases and 6 bases respectively, with 10 bases between them. TCRdb keeps only in-frame clones here, not all; method: immunoSEQ multiplex PCR. The table records some 130,000 clones, 80% to 95% of them present only once. This sequence was found in a man in his late teens or twenties in good health. Specimen: blood. The chain carries TRBV7-9 and TRBJ1-2; unclear D gene. The CDR3 DNA reads TGTGCCAGCAGCCAGCGCGGGAATGGCTACACCTTC. It encodes CASSQRGNGYTF.